These 32 T cell receptor beta chains were sequenced from one sample in a study of cytomegalovirus exposure and HLA in healthy donors. Here immunoSEQ multiplex PCR was the method, and the copy in TCRdb shows in-frame clones only, minus some. In the table there are under 100,000 clones, over 85% of which are singletons. The material sequenced was PBMCs. These receptors came from a woman between 18 and 29 years old in good health and CMV-seronegative.

In its sample, this clone was seen once. The chain uses TRBV10-1 and TRBJ2-3; TRBD2 matches at 7 bases. CDR3 size: 14 residues. Looked up from germline, CDR1 is WNHNN and CDR2 is SYGVQD (reference sequence). Trimming cost V 0 bases and J 4 bases; bases outside gene matches: 1. The CDR3 loop is CASSESGGADTQYF. In DNA form, the CDR3 reads TGCGCCAGCAGTGAGTCTGGGGGGGCAGATACGCAGTATTTT.

V gene TRBV27 combines with J gene TRBJ1-1; D gene uncertain. With 3 bases removed from V and 1 base from J, the gap between germline ends came to 12 bases. Germline values: CDR1 MNHEY, CDR2 SMNVEV (reference sequence). This CDR3 spans 15 amino acids. The CDR3, as DNA: TGTGCCAGCAGTTTCGTTCGTCAGCGGAACACTGAAGCTTTCTTT. It translates to CASSFVRQRNTEAFF.

The DNA for the CDR3 is TGTGCCAGTAGTATATCGGGAGTAGTGAACACTGAAGCTTTCTTT. Its translation: CASSISGVVNTEAFF. The J gene is TRBJ1-1, the V gene TRBV19; D is ambiguous. The CDR3 sequence is 15 residues long. Trimming shortened V by 2 bases and J by 0 bases, and 10 bases separated the two germline ends. Germline CDR1 reads LNHDA; CDR2 reads SQIVND (reference sequence).

V usage is TRBV4-1 and J usage is TRBJ2-7; D is possibly TRBD1 (6 bases). The V gene's germline CDR1 is MGHRA and CDR2 YSYEKL. Trimming shortened V by 2 bases and J by 0 bases, and 11 bases separated the two germline ends. CDR3 length equals 15 residues. The CDR3 DNA is TGCGCCAGCAGCCAAAGTCCGGACAGCTCCTACGAGCAGTACTTC. Translation gives CASSQSPDSSYEQYF.

The J gene is TRBJ2-1, the V gene TRBV7-8, with 13 bases lining up with TRBD2. V dropped 4 bases and J dropped 6; count of bases not matched to a gene: 3. Germline V lookup: CDR1 SGHVS, CDR2 FQNEAQ. The CDR3 has 15 amino acids. The CDR3 region has the DNA TGTGCCAGCAGCTATCGGACTAGCGGGGGCAATGAGCAGTTCTTC. Translated: CASSYRTSGGNEQFF.

The chain uses TRBV6-5 and TRBJ2-1; D is possibly TRBD2 (5 bases). The V end lost 2 bases, the J end lost 9 bases, and 11 bases lay between the germline ends. The V gene's germline CDR1 is MNHEY and CDR2 SVGAGI. CDR3 length: 13 amino acids. CDR3 amino acids: CASSYESAGEQFF. The CDR3, as DNA: TGTGCCAGCAGTTACGAGAGCGCGGGTGAGCAGTTCTTC.

V gene TRBV28 combines with J gene TRBJ2-7; 8 bases line up with TRBD2. With V trimmed by 7 bases and J by 6 bases, 8 bases remained unmatched. There are 13 residues in the CDR3. The germline CDR1 and CDR2 sequences are MDHEN and SYDVKM. CDR3 bases: TGTGCCAGCACGGGGGCGGGAGGACCCGAGCAGTACTTC. It specifies CASTGAGGPEQYF.

The chain combines TRBV5-6 with TRBJ2-4; TRBD1 agrees at 7 bases. This CDR3 has 14 residues. Germline trimming cut 1 base from V and 5 bases from J; bases unmatched to any gene: 3. The germline gives CDR1 SGHDT, CDR2 YYEEEE. The CDR3 region is CASSLTGAENIQYF. In nucleotides, the CDR3 is TGTGCCAGCAGCTTGACAGGGGCGGAAAACATTCAGTACTTC.

The chain uses TRBV4-3 and TRBJ2-1, with a weak D call TRBD2 (7 bases). This CDR3 region has 18 residues. Looked up from germline, CDR1 is LGHNA and CDR2 is YSLEER. V was pared by 0 bases and J by 4 bases, with 19 bases between. Here the CDR3 reads CASSQDRLGGGLYNEQFF. The CDR3 region has the DNA TGCGCCAGCAGCCAAGATCGATTGGGCGGGGGCCTTTACAATGAGCAGTTCTTC.

This chain connects TRBV28 to TRBJ2-4, with D unresolved. The CDR3 is made up of 16 amino acids. The ends were cut back, 5 bases at V and 0 bases at J, with 14 bases in the middle. The germline gives CDR1 MDHEN, CDR2 SYDVKM. CDR3 protein: CASSLSVHLAKNIQYF. CDR3 nucleotide sequence: TGTGCCAGCAGTCTAAGCGTCCACCTAGCCAAAAACATTCAGTACTTC.

The chain employs TRBV4-1 and TRBJ2-1, with TRBD1 as a possible D gene (5 bases). Germline V gene data show CDR1 as MGHRA and CDR2 as YSYEKL. Deletions cut 0 bases from V and 0 bases from J, with 9 bases between. This CDR3 spans 16 amino acids. In DNA form, the CDR3 reads TGCGCCAGCAGCCAAGATAGCACAGGCTCCTACAATGAGCAGTTCTTC. Amino acid sequence: CASSQDSTGSYNEQFF.

V is TRBV5-1 and J is TRBJ1-1; D is perhaps TRBD1 (6 bases). The germline gives CDR1 SGHRS, CDR2 YFSETQ. This CDR3 is 12 amino acids long. V lost 4 bases to trimming and J lost 9 bases, with 13 bases between them. This CDR3 reads CASSHDRTKAFF. CDR3 DNA sequence: TGCGCCAGCAGCCATGACAGGACAAAAGCTTTCTTT.

The V gene is TRBV7-9, the J gene TRBJ1-1; D not certain. Trimming left V 2 bases short and J 6 bases short, with 10 bases between. The CDR3 spans 13 residues. Germline V gives CDR1 SEHNR, CDR2 FQNEAQ (reference sequence). The CDR3 DNA follows: TGTGCCAGCAGCTTACGACTGGATGCTGAAGCTTTCTTT. Encoded protein: CASSLRLDAEAFF.

J is TRBJ1-1 and V is TRBV11-2, with D maybe TRBD1 (6 bases). The CDR3 has 15 amino acids. V lost 2 bases and J lost 5, with 15 bases in between. Germline V CDR1 and CDR2: SGHAT, FQNNGV. The CDR3 DNA reads as TGTGCCAGCAGCTTAATGCAGGGGATGGGGACTGAAGCTTTCTTT. Translated, it gives CASSLMQGMGTEAFF.

The chain is built from TRBV6-4 and TRBJ2-1; 7 positions agree with TRBD2. Germline assignment: CDR1 MRHNA and CDR2 SNTAGT. The trim removed 3 bases at V and 3 bases at J, leaving 5 bases unmatched. This CDR3 comprises 15 residues. In DNA form, the CDR3 reads TGTGCCAGCAGTGATAGGAGCGGGGACTACAATGAGCAGTTCTTC. Protein product: CASSDRSGDYNEQFF.

The CDR3 coding sequence is TGTGCCAGCTCGCGGGCTTACTACAATGAGCAGTTCTTC. Protein sequence: CASSRAYYNEQFF. V is TRBV7-6 and J is TRBJ2-1; tentatively, D is TRBD2 (5 bases). Germline assignment: CDR1 SGHVS and CDR2 FNYEAQ. There are 13 residues in the CDR3. V lost 8 bases and J lost 3, with 11 bases in between.

With regard to this clone: Germline is not matched at one junction end, which may reflect a read error. The V and J genes are TRBV7-9 and TRBJ2-1; TRBD1 aligns across 9 bases. CDR3 length: 18 residues. In germline, CDR1 is SEHNR, CDR2 FQNEAQ (reference sequence). As DNA, the CDR3 is TGTGCCAGCAGCTTAGTTTTTATAGGGACAGGGACCTATAATGAGCAGTTCTTC. Its translation is CASSLVFIGTGTYNEQFF.

This chain joins TRBV5-1 and TRBJ2-7; 8 bases are a match to TRBD2. CDR3 length: 15 residues. Germline CDR1 and CDR2: SGHRS and YFSETQ. The V gene end was trimmed by 4 bases and the J gene end by 0 bases; junction bases not matched to a gene: 6. The CDR3 DNA reads TGCGCCAGCAGCCAGACTAGCGCCCTCTCCTACGAGCAGTACTTC. Protein: CASSQTSALSYEQYF.

The chain couples TRBV2 to TRBJ1-2; 9 positions agree with TRBD1. The CDR3 consists of 16 residues. The V and J ends lost 6 bases and 5 bases, in that order; junction bases with no gene match: 13. Germline lookup yields CDR1 SNHLY and CDR2 FYNNEI. CDR3 loop: CASSLGTGTPLYGYTF. For the CDR3, the DNA is TGTGCCAGCAGCCTCGGGACAGGGACACCTTTATATGGCTACACCTTC. The full variable domain, rest sourced from reference TRBV2 and TRBJ1-2, is EPEVTQTPSHQVTQMGQEVILRCVPISNHLYFYWYRQILGQKVEFLVSFYNNEISEKSEIFDDQFSVERPDGSNFTLKIRSTKLEDSAMYFCASSLGTGTPLYGYTFGSGTRLTVV.

This chain connects TRBV30 to TRBJ2-1; tentatively, D is TRBD1 (5 bases). Between the trimmed V and J ends, which lost 4 bases and 4 bases, there was a span of 17 bases. This CDR3 is 15 amino acids long. The V gene's germline CDR1 is GTSNPN and CDR2 SVGIG (reference sequence). CDR3 amino acids: CAWTPPEGAYNEQFF. CDR3 nucleotides: TGTGCCTGGACCCCCCCCGAAGGGGCATACAATGAGCAGTTCTTC.

J is TRBJ1-5 and V is TRBV6-4; the D gene is possibly TRBD1 (5 bases). Germline-derived CDR1 and CDR2 are MRHNA and SNTAGT. This CDR3 is 15 amino acids long. V lost 3 bases to trimming and J lost 6 bases, with 15 bases between them. CDR3 loop: CASSEVREVGQPQHF. The CDR3, as DNA: TGTGCCAGCAGTGAGGTCAGGGAAGTTGGTCAGCCCCAGCATTTT.

The J gene is TRBJ1-2, the V gene TRBV14; 9 positions agree with TRBD1. Losses at the gene ends were 5 bases for V and 6 bases for J; bases not matched to a gene: 7. Per the germline V gene, CDR1 is SGHDN and CDR2 is FVKESK. This CDR3 region has 14 residues. This CDR3 reads CASSGWGQGDGYTF. The CDR3 DNA reads TGTGCCAGCAGCGGCTGGGGACAGGGTGATGGCTACACCTTC.

In its sample, this clone was seen once. The rearrangement joins TRBV19 to TRBJ1-4; maybe TRBD1 (6 bases). Deletions cut 5 bases from V and 3 bases from J, with 16 bases between. This CDR3 comprises 16 residues. The germline CDR1 and CDR2 sequences are LNHDA and SQIVND (reference sequence). In nucleotides, the CDR3 is TGTGCCAGTAGTGGAATCGGACAGATGGCTAATGAAAAACTGTTTTTT. Amino acids: CASSGIGQMANEKLFF.

This CDR3 is CASSEVLTDTQYF. The CDR3 coding sequence is TGTGCCAGCAGTGAAGTACTTACAGATACGCAGTATTTT. V is TRBV28 and J is TRBJ2-3; D is unclear. CDR1 is MDHEN, CDR2 SYDVKM, per germline. Deletions cut 5 bases from V and 3 bases from J, with 9 bases between. There are 13 residues in the CDR3.

V usage is TRBV4-3 and J usage is TRBJ1-1; the D gene is possibly TRBD1 (6 bases). Looked up from germline, CDR1 is LGHNA and CDR2 is YSLEER. The CDR3 spans 14 residues. The V gene lost 0 bases and the J gene lost 4 bases, with 9 bases spanning the gap. CDR3: CASSQDQGPTEAFF. CDR3 bases: TGCGCCAGCAGCCAAGACCAGGGGCCCACTGAAGCTTTCTTT.

This chain connects TRBV4-3 to TRBJ2-3, with a possible D match to TRBD2 (5 bases). Trimming stripped 1 base from V and 5 bases from J, with 7 bases between. The CDR3 is made up of 13 amino acids. Per germline, CDR1 LGHNA and CDR2 YSLEER. CDR3 protein: CASSQARGDTQYF. CDR3 DNA: TGCGCCAGCAGCCAAGCACGGGGAGATACGCAGTATTTT.

The V call is TRBV2, the J call TRBJ2-2; 7 nucleotides align to TRBD1. This CDR3 region has 15 residues. J lost 3 bases, V lost 6 bases, and 7 bases had no gene match. Germline assignment: CDR1 SNHLY and CDR2 FYNNEI. In DNA, the CDR3 is TGTGCCAGCAGATTAGACAGGGTAGACACCGGGGAGCTGTTTTTT. Protein product: CASRLDRVDTGELFF.

The chain uses TRBV30 and TRBJ2-5; D perhaps matches TRBD2 (5 bases). Germline CDR1 reads GTSNPN; CDR2 reads SVGIG (reference sequence). The CDR3 is 16 residues long. Between the trimmed V and J ends, which lost 2 bases and 2 bases, there was a span of 18 bases. The CDR3 DNA reads TGTGCCTGGAGTCTCGGCTTGCGGGCAGTACAAGAGACCCAGTACTTC. Protein sequence: CAWSLGLRAVQETQYF.

V and J are TRBV27 and TRBJ2-7; D perhaps matches TRBD2 (5 bases). Germline lookup yields CDR1 MNHEY and CDR2 SMNVEV (reference sequence). This CDR3 comprises 13 residues. V was pared by 2 bases and J by 7 bases, with 12 bases between. The CDR3 reads CASSLEASGEQYF. The CDR3 region has the DNA TGTGCCAGCAGTTTAGAGGCCAGCGGAGAGCAGTACTTC.

The rearrangement links TRBV6-5 to TRBJ1-2, with 8 bases lining up with TRBD1. V shed 5 bases, J shed 7 bases, and the junction held 6 bases outside the gene matches. This CDR3 has 13 residues. Germline CDR1 MNHEY, CDR2 SVGAGI. The CDR3 DNA follows: TGTGCCAGCAGTCGGACAGGGCCGGCTGGCTACACCTTC. Its protein product is CASSRTGPAGYTF.

The CDR3 loop is CASSRAAASGYNEQFF. The CDR3, as DNA: TGCGCCAGCAGCCGGGCGGCAGCTAGCGGGTACAATGAGCAGTTCTTC. The gene calls are TRBV4-3 and TRBJ2-1; 8 bases agree with TRBD2. The germline V gene has CDR1 LGHNA and CDR2 YSLEER. After removal of 4 bases from V and 4 bases from J, the junction contained 9 bases not matched to a gene. This CDR3 has 16 amino acids.

The CDR3 nucleotides are TGTGCCAGCAGGGGTGGGAGATCTAGCAATCAGCCCCAGCATTTT. Protein product: CASRGGRSSNQPQHF. The chain has TRBV2 and TRBJ1-5; D unclear. Germline CDR1 SNHLY, CDR2 FYNNEI. The CDR3 covers 15 residues. Trimming stripped 6 bases from V and 0 bases from J, with 12 bases between.